What follows are 20 T cell receptor beta chains derived from one specimen sequenced in a study of control samples from healthy donors and cancer patients. Clones were read by immunoSEQ multiplex PCR, and TCRdb kept only the in-frame ones, dropping some. Of over 100,000 clones listed, approximately 90% are singletons. Sequenced: blood. These receptors were taken from a man aged 40-49 years in good health.

The genes are TRBV12-3 or TRBV12-4 and TRBJ2-2, with no clear D. V was trimmed by 1 base and J by 6 bases, leaving 3 bases between them. The CDR3 covers 12 residues. The CDR3: CASSLGAGELFF. The CDR3 nucleotides read TGTGCCAGCAGTTTAGGAGCCGGGGAGCTGTTTTTT.

The rearrangement joins TRBV30 to TRBJ1-3; TRBD1 is a possible D gene (5 bases). Germline CDR1 and CDR2: GTSNPN and SVGIG (reference sequence). The V end was cut by 4 bases, the J end by 2 bases, with 12 bases between. This CDR3 has 14 residues. The CDR3 is CAWNLDRPGNTIYF. CDR3 sequence (DNA): TGTGCCTGGAATCTCGACAGACCTGGAAACACCATATATTTT.

This chain connects TRBV6-4 to TRBJ1-1; D is unresolved. The CDR3 consists of 13 residues. In germline, CDR1 is MRHNA, CDR2 SNTAGT. V lost 2 bases and J lost 1, with 5 bases in between. The CDR3 nucleotides are TGTGCCAGCAGTGACAGGGAGAACACTGAAGCTTTCTTT. Amino acids: CASSDRENTEAFF.

DNA for the CDR3: TGCAGTGCTAGTAGCGGGTACACCGGGGAGCTGTTTTTT. Amino acids: CSASSGYTGELFF. The chain is built from TRBV20-1 and TRBJ2-2; 7 positions match TRBD2. CDR1 DFQATT and CDR2 SNEGSKA come from the germline V gene (reference sequence). The CDR3 sequence is 13 residues long. With V trimmed by 3 bases and J by 3 bases, 1 base remained unmatched.

J is TRBJ2-2 and V is TRBV6-5; 10 bases line up with TRBD1. V was pared by 6 bases and J by 4 bases, with 5 bases of the junction left unmatched. Germline V gives CDR1 MNHEY, CDR2 SVGAGI. The CDR3 is 15 residues long. CDR3 bases: TGTGCCAGCAGGAGGGACAGGGGTGGCACCGGGGAGCTGTTTTTT. Residues: CASRRDRGGTGELFF.

The chain's CDR3 is CAISERQDYGYTF. The CDR3, as DNA: TGTGCCATCAGCGAACGACAGGACTATGGCTACACCTTC. The chain uses TRBV10-3 and TRBJ1-2; a possible D gene is TRBD1 (6 bases). CDR3 length: 13 residues. Between the trimmed V and J ends, which lost 6 bases and 3 bases, there was a span of 11 bases. Germline V lookup: CDR1 ENHRY, CDR2 SYGVKD.

V and J are TRBV7-9 and TRBJ2-7; weak D call: TRBD1 (6 bases). The V end lost 5 bases, the J end lost 5 bases, and 16 bases lay between the germline ends. The CDR3 is 14 amino acids. Germline CDR1 reads SEHNR; CDR2 reads FQNEAQ (reference sequence). As DNA, the CDR3 is TGTGCCAGCAGCCTCGGACAGTTGACCCACGAGCAGTACTTC. Its translation is CASSLGQLTHEQYF.

The chain has TRBV7-6 and TRBJ2-6; perhaps TRBD1 as D (7 bases). Trimming took 3 bases from V and 0 from J, leaving 12 bases between them. This CDR3 has 17 amino acids. The V gene's germline CDR1 is SGHVS and CDR2 FNYEAQ. CDR3 protein: CASSFRQGLSGANVLTF. CDR3 sequence (DNA): TGTGCCAGCAGCTTCCGACAGGGACTCTCTGGGGCCAACGTCCTGACTTTC.

The rearrangement links TRBV7-3 to TRBJ2-6; D may be TRBD1 (6 bases). V shed 5 bases and J shed 1 base, with 15 bases lying between them. The CDR3 is made up of 17 amino acids. Germline CDR1 SGHTA, CDR2 FQGTGA. For the CDR3, the DNA is TGTGCCAGCAGCCGAACCGCCACAGGGTCTGGGGCCAACGTCCTGACTTTC. This translates into CASSRTATGSGANVLTF.

V is TRBV27 and J is TRBJ1-1; D perhaps matches TRBD1 (6 bases). The V and J ends lost 0 bases and 4 bases respectively, with 12 bases between them. CDR3 length: 15 residues. Germline V gene data show CDR1 as MNHEY and CDR2 as SMNVEV (reference sequence). CDR3 bases: TGTGCCAGCAGTTTATCGGGGGGGCTTGTCACTGAAGCTTTCTTT. Translated, it gives CASSLSGGLVTEAFF.

This clone was detected many times. The rearrangement joins TRBV6-5 to TRBJ2-3; 16 nucleotides match TRBD2. The CDR3 runs 15 residues. V lost 6 bases to trimming and J lost 4 bases; unmatched junction nucleotides: 1. In germline, CDR1 is MNHEY, CDR2 SVGAGI. CDR3 in amino acids: CASSGTSGGADTQYF. The CDR3 nucleotides read TGTGCCAGCAGCGGGACTAGCGGGGGGGCAGATACGCAGTATTTT.

The J gene is TRBJ2-2, the V gene TRBV2; the D gene could be TRBD1 or TRBD2 (5 bases each). Germline lookup yields CDR1 SNHLY and CDR2 FYNNEI. There are 14 residues in the CDR3. V was pared by 8 bases and J by 4 bases, with 14 bases between. The CDR3 region has the DNA TGTGCCAGCCTCCGGGACCCATCCACCGGGGAGCTGTTTTTT. Translating it yields CASLRDPSTGELFF.

The chain has TRBV10-3 and TRBJ1-2; perhaps TRBD1 as D (5 bases). The germline V gene encodes CDR1 ENHRY and CDR2 SYGVKD. V shed 4 bases and J shed 4 bases, with 16 bases lying between them. The CDR3 is made up of 15 amino acids. In nucleotides, the CDR3 is TGTGCCATCAGTGGAGGAGGGACCTTTGCCTATGGCTACACCTTC. This encodes CAISGGGTFAYGYTF.

This clone appeared once. The rearrangement uses TRBV6-1 and TRBJ1-5; D call uncertain. V dropped 2 bases and J dropped 9 bases, with 14 bases sitting between them. The CDR3 covers 14 residues. Germline V gene lookup returns CDR1 MNHNS and CDR2 SASEGT. In DNA, the CDR3 is TGTGCCAGCAGTGAAACTCCCCTGGGAAGGCCCCAGCATTTT. It yields the protein CASSETPLGRPQHF.

The chain has TRBV4-3 and TRBJ1-1; TRBD1 might be the D (5 bases). CDR3 size: 15 residues. CDR1 is LGHNA, CDR2 YSLEER, per germline. V dropped 1 base and J dropped 4 bases, with 13 bases sitting between them. The chain's CDR3 is CASSQGRGGGTEAFF. The DNA of the CDR3 is TGCGCCAGCAGCCAAGGGAGGGGAGGTGGCACTGAAGCTTTCTTT.

In this sample, this clone turned up once. The V and J genes are TRBV6-2 or TRBV6-3 and TRBJ2-7, with 11 bases identical to TRBD1. Trimming removed 6 bases from V and 9 bases from J; junction bases left unmatched: 7. Looked up from germline, CDR1 is MNHEY and CDR2 is SVGEGT. This CDR3 has 13 amino acids. DNA for the CDR3: TGTGCCAGCAGCCGGGACAGGGGGACGGTGCAGTACTTC. Amino acids: CASSRDRGTVQYF.

The chain uses TRBV2 and TRBJ1-6; 7 bases are a match to TRBD1. Losses at the gene ends were 7 bases for V and 6 bases for J; bases not matched to a gene: 9. The CDR3 spans 15 residues. Germline values: CDR1 SNHLY, CDR2 FYNNEI. The CDR3 here is CASTYGTVGNSPLHF. The CDR3 DNA reads TGTGCCAGCACCTACGGGACAGTTGGTAATTCACCCCTCCACTTT.

The rearrangement joins TRBV6-5 to TRBJ1-5, with no clear D. The V end lost 0 bases, the J end lost 2 bases, and 8 bases lay between the germline ends. This CDR3 has 15 residues. Germline V gene data show CDR1 as MNHEY and CDR2 as SVGAGI. The chain's CDR3 is CASSYSGKGNQPQHF. CDR3 in DNA: TGTGCCAGCAGTTACTCCGGTAAGGGCAATCAGCCCCAGCATTTT.

This clone showed up just once. The J gene is TRBJ1-5, the V gene TRBV19; D not certain. This CDR3 has 15 residues. Deletions cut 6 bases from V and 0 bases from J, with 12 bases between. CDR1 and CDR2 (germline): LNHDA, SQIVND (reference sequence). In DNA, the CDR3 is TGTGCCAGTAGGGCCCAGTCCTATAGCAATCAGCCCCAGCATTTT. This encodes CASRAQSYSNQPQHF.

The J gene is TRBJ1-5, the V gene TRBV10-2; no reliable D call. The ends were cut back, 7 bases at V and 0 bases at J, with 10 bases in the middle. This CDR3 has 14 amino acids. The germline gives CDR1 WSHSY, CDR2 SAAADI. The CDR3 reads CASNSVNSNQPQHF. The CDR3 region has the DNA TGCGCCAGCAATTCAGTGAATAGCAATCAGCCCCAGCATTTT.